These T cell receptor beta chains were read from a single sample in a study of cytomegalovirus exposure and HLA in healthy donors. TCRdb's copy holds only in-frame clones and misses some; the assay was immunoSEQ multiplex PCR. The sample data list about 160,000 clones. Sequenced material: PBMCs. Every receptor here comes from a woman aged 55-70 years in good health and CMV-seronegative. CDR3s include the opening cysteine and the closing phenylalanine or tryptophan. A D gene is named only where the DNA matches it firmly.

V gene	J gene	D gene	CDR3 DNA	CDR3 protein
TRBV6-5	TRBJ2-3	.	TGTGCCGGCAGTTACTCTCTCGTCACTAGCACAGATACGCAGTATTTT	CAGSYSLVTSTDTQYF
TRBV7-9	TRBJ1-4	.	TGTGCCAGCAGCCGGGGACTGGGGGAAAAACTGTTTTTT	CASSRGLGEKLFF
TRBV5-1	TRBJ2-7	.	TGCGCCAGCAGCTTGACCCCCTCAGGTTCGCTCTCCTACGAGCAGTACTTC	CASSLTPSGSLSYEQYF
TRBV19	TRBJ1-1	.	TGTGCCAGTAATCACGGGAGGGGAATCGCTGAAGCTTTCTTT	CASNHGRGIAEAFF
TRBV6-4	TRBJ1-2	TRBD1	TGTGCCAGCAGCGGGACAGGGGGACGGTATGGCTACACCTTC	CASSGTGGRYGYTF
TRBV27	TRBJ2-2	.	TGTGCCAGCAGTTTATTCGGTACGAACACCGGGGAGCTGTTTTTT	CASSLFGTNTGELFF
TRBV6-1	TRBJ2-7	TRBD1	TGTGCCAGCAAGCTAGGGACAGGGGGCTACGAGCAGTACTTC	CASKLGTGGYEQYF
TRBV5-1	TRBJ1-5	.	TGCGCCAGCAGCTTAGGTCCAGGGGATCAGCCCCAGCATTTT	CASSLGPGDQPQHF
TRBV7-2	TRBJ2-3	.	TGTGCCAGCAGCGGGGACTCGTTGAAGAGCACAGATACGCAGTATTTT	CASSGDSLKSTDTQYF
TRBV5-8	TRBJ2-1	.	TGTGCCAGCAGCTTGCTTACCGGGAACTCCTACAATGAGCAGTTCTTC	CASSLLTGNSYNEQFF
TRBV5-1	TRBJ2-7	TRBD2	TGCGCCAGCAGCCCATGGACTAGCGGGAACTACGAGCAGTACTTC	CASSPWTSGNYEQYF
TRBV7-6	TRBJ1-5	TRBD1	TGTGCCAGCAGCTCGGGACAGGGGTTAAGACAGCCCCAGCATTTT	CASSSGQGLRQPQHF